The 24 T cell receptor beta chains reported below all come from one sample, sequenced in a study of cytomegalovirus exposure and HLA in healthy donors. PCR was performed using 60 Vbeta and 13 Jbeta primers. Using immunoSEQ multiplex PCR, the repertoire was profiled, and TCRdb retains in-frame clones only, with some absent. The sample yields fewer than 200,000 clones, 80% seen once. The sample taken for sequencing was PBMCs. Every receptor here comes from a woman aged 50 to 65 in good health and CMV-seropositive.

The chain uses TRBV7-9 and TRBJ1-1; D not resolved. The germline CDR1 and CDR2 sequences are SEHNR and FQNEAQ (reference sequence). V gave up 3 bases and J gave up 4 bases, with 12 bases separating them. CDR3 length equals 14 residues. The CDR3 DNA follows: TGTGCCAGCAGCTTCGGGGTTCGTAGCACTGAAGCTTTCTTT. Residues: CASSFGVRSTEAFF.

V is TRBV29-1 and J is TRBJ2-1; 12 bases agree with TRBD2. The CDR3 extends over 15 amino acids. Unmatched junction bases numbered 5, after V lost 7 bases and J lost 1 base. Per germline, CDR1 SQVTM and CDR2 ANQGSEA. CDR3 DNA sequence: TGCAGCGCCGAGACTAGCGGGGGATCCTACAATGAGCAGTTCTTC. Its translation is CSAETSGGSYNEQFF.

This chain joins TRBV10-3 and TRBJ2-5; TRBD1 matches 7 bases. The J call may be incorrect, as the DNA end agrees better with TRBJ2-7. CDR1 and CDR2 from the germline V gene are ENHRY and SYGVKD. The CDR3 is made up of 14 amino acids. CDR3 coding DNA: TGTGCCATCAGTGAGCTGGGACAGTACTACGAGCAGTACTTC. It translates to CAISELGQYYEQYF.

The chain joins TRBV14 to TRBJ2-2; D is possibly TRBD1 (5 bases). The CDR3 contains 13 residues. With 4 bases removed from V and 5 bases from J, the gap between germline ends came to 8 bases. The germline gives CDR1 SGHDN, CDR2 FVKESK. The CDR3 DNA is TGTGCCAGCAGCCGTACAGGAACCGGGGAGCTGTTTTTT. The encoded protein is CASSRTGTGELFF.

The gene calls are TRBV7-9 and TRBJ2-5; possible D gene TRBD1, 5 bases. V was cut by 7 bases and J by 4 bases, with 10 bases left in between. Germline V CDR1 and CDR2: SEHNR, FQNEAQ (reference sequence). This CDR3 is 12 amino acids long. The CDR3, as DNA: TGTGCCAGCAAAGGGGTAGGAGAGACCCAGTACTTC. This codes for CASKGVGETQYF.

This chain links TRBV30 with TRBJ1-3; 10 bases line up with TRBD1. From germline, CDR1 is GTSNPN and CDR2 SVGIG (reference sequence). The CDR3 covers 14 residues. V gave up 6 bases and J gave up 0 bases; unmatched junction bases: 2. The CDR3 DNA is TGTGCCTGCTGGACAGGGGGCTCTGGAAACACCATATATTTT. Protein: CACWTGGSGNTIYF.

CDR3 sequence: CASDPGQGAYNEQFF. The CDR3 DNA follows: TGTGCCAGTGACCCTGGACAGGGGGCCTACAATGAGCAGTTCTTC. The chain employs TRBV19 and TRBJ2-1; TRBD1 matches 10 bases. CDR3 length: 15 residues. The V gene's germline CDR1 is LNHDA and CDR2 SQIVND (reference sequence). V was pared by 8 bases and J by 2 bases, with 6 bases of the junction left unmatched.

This chain connects TRBV7-9 to TRBJ2-1; possibly TRBD2 for D (6 bases). Germline V gives CDR1 SEHNR, CDR2 FQNEAQ (reference sequence). V gave up 1 base and J gave up 5 bases, with 15 bases separating them. The CDR3 runs to 16 residues. CDR3 sequence reads: CASSLVLSGGNNEQFF. In nucleotides, the CDR3 is TGTGCCAGCAGCTTAGTCTTAAGCGGAGGGAACAATGAGCAGTTCTTC. The entire variable domain, with the rest obtained from reference TRBV7-9 and TRBJ2-1, is as follows: DTGVSQNPRHKITKRGQNVTFRCDPISEHNRLYWYRQTLGQGPEFLTYFQNEAQLEKSRLLSDRFSAERPKGSFSTLEIQRTEQGDSAMYLCASSLVLSGGNNEQFFGPGTRLTVL.

To note about this clone: The germline gene is not matched at one end of the junction; a read error may be the cause. J is TRBJ1-1 and V is TRBV7-7, with D unresolved. The CDR3 runs 13 residues. The germline V gene encodes CDR1 SSHAT and CDR2 FNYEAQ (reference sequence). The CDR3 nucleotides read TGTGCTAGCAGCTTATCTCTGAACACTGAAGCTTTCTTT. As protein: CASSLSLNTEAFF.

This sequence joins TRBV4-3 and TRBJ2-3; TRBD2 matches at 10 bases. After removal of 1 base from V and 0 bases from J, the junction contained 4 bases not matched to a gene. The CDR3 length is 17 residues. The germline V gene encodes CDR1 LGHNA and CDR2 YSLEER. As DNA, the CDR3 is TGCGCCAGCAGCCAAGGTATACTAGCGGGAAGCACAGATACGCAGTATTTT. This translates into CASSQGILAGSTDTQYF.

As to this clone: A junction end diverges from the germline sequence, so it may reflect a read error. The chain is built from TRBV7-9 and TRBJ2-6; D uncertain. Germline CDR1 is SEHNR and CDR2 is FQNEAQ (reference sequence). The CDR3 has 16 residues. The CDR3 nucleotides read TGTTCCAGCAGTCGAGCCCAGGTAGCTGGGGCCAACGTCCTGACTTTC. Amino acid sequence: CSSSRAQVAGANVLTF.

This clone was observed once. The J gene is TRBJ1-5, the V gene TRBV7-9; D remains unclear. The germline gives CDR1 SEHNR, CDR2 FQNEAQ (reference sequence). This CDR3 comprises 12 residues. Trimming took 4 bases from V and 4 from J, leaving 5 bases between them. CDR3 in amino acids: CASSSINQPQHF. The CDR3 DNA reads TGTGCCAGCAGCTCTATTAATCAGCCCCAGCATTTT.

This sequence joins TRBV6-1 and TRBJ2-1; 8 bases are shared with TRBD1. The CDR3 spans 17 residues. V lost 0 bases and J lost 6; bases outside the gene matches: 10. Germline V gene lookup returns CDR1 MNHNS and CDR2 SASEGT. CDR3 sequence reads: CASSEAVGQGLPNEQFF. The DNA of the CDR3 is TGTGCCAGCAGTGAAGCTGTAGGACAGGGTCTCCCCAATGAGCAGTTCTTC.

The chain employs TRBV29-1 and TRBJ2-5, with 9 bases identical to TRBD2. Looked up from germline, CDR1 is SQVTM and CDR2 is ANQGSEA. The CDR3 loop spans 15 amino acids. Germline trimming cut 7 bases from V and 4 bases from J; bases unmatched to any gene: 13. As DNA, the CDR3 is TGCAGCGCGCGGAGAGGGCTAGCGGGACCAGAGACCCAGTACTTC. This gives the protein CSARRGLAGPETQYF.

This chain links TRBV19 with TRBJ1-5; the match to TRBD1 covers 9 bases. The CDR3 loop spans 16 amino acids. The trim removed 5 bases at V and 2 bases at J, leaving 7 bases unmatched. In germline, CDR1 is LNHDA, CDR2 SQIVND (reference sequence). The CDR3 DNA follows: TGTGCCAGTAGTCCGGGGACAGGGAGTGGCAATCAGCCCCAGCATTTT. Translating gives CASSPGTGSGNQPQHF.

The table lists this clone with a few counts. The chain is built from TRBV6-1 and TRBJ1-1; D unclear. CDR1 and CDR2 from the germline V gene are MNHNS and SASEGT. The V gene lost 0 bases and the J gene lost 1 base, with 15 bases spanning the gap. CDR3 length: 17 residues. CDR3 protein: CASSEAGYGTANTEAFF. CDR3 DNA sequence: TGTGCCAGCAGTGAAGCGGGTTATGGAACAGCGAACACTGAAGCTTTCTTT.

This rearrangement joins TRBV6-5 to TRBJ1-2; D ambiguous. V was pared by 8 bases and J by 5 bases, with 12 bases between. The V gene's germline CDR1 is MNHEY and CDR2 SVGAGI. The CDR3 extends over 12 amino acids. The CDR3 sequence: CASAVGGYGYTF. The CDR3 bases are TGTGCCAGCGCGGTCGGTGGGTATGGCTACACCTTC.

The chain is built from TRBV27 and TRBJ2-5; TRBD2 might be the D (6 bases). This CDR3 region has 15 residues. CDR1 is MNHEY and CDR2 is SMNVEV in the germline V gene (reference sequence). V was clipped by 3 bases and J by 1 base, with 12 bases between them. CDR3 amino acids: CASSLNRGFQETQYF. Written as DNA, the CDR3 is TGTGCCAGCAGTTTGAATCGGGGGTTCCAAGAGACCCAGTACTTC.

The chain recombines TRBV7-2 with TRBJ1-5; maybe TRBD1 (6 bases). Per the germline V gene, CDR1 is SGHTA and CDR2 is FQGNSA. V lost 5 bases to trimming and J lost 4 bases, with 9 bases between them. The CDR3 is made up of 13 amino acids. CDR3 in DNA: TGTGCCAGCAGCCAGGACAGAAATCAGCCCCAGCATTTT. This gives the protein CASSQDRNQPQHF. Looking up the rest from reference TRBV7-2 and TRBJ1-5 gives the full variable domain: GAGVSQSPSNKVTEKGKDVELRCDPISGHTALYWYRQSLGQGLEFLIYFQGNSAPDKSGLPSDRFSAERTGGSVSTLTIQRTQQEDSAVYLCASSQDRNQPQHFGDGTRLSIL.

The rearrangement joins TRBV6-6 to TRBJ1-2; 12 positions match TRBD1. The CDR3 is 13 amino acids. Germline V gene sequence: CDR1 MNHNY, CDR2 SVGAGI (reference sequence). The V and J ends lost 5 bases and 8 bases, in that order; junction bases with no gene match: 3. This CDR3 is CASSPGQGAGYTF. DNA of the CDR3: TGTGCCAGCAGTCCGGGACAGGGGGCCGGCTACACCTTC.

This sequence joins TRBV27 and TRBJ1-5; TRBD1 aligns across 8 bases. This CDR3 has 14 amino acids. J lost 3 bases, V lost 6 bases, and 4 bases had no gene match. Germline CDR1 MNHEY, CDR2 SMNVEV (reference sequence). For the CDR3, the DNA is TGTGCCAGCAGCGCGACAGGGGCCAATCAGCCCCAGCATTTT. It encodes CASSATGANQPQHF.

This clone is a singleton in its sample. V usage is TRBV7-2 and J usage is TRBJ2-7; 10 bases are a match to TRBD2. Germline V CDR1 and CDR2: SGHTA, FQGNSA. CDR3 length: 14 residues. V trimming: 5 bases; J trimming: 10 bases; junction bases outside the gene matches: 11. The CDR3 nucleotides are TGTGCCAGCAGCGCAAGCCTAGCGGGGGCCGAACAGTACTTC. Its protein product is CASSASLAGAEQYF.

The CDR3 loop reads CAISARDFSAYEQYF. CDR3 DNA: TGTGCCATCAGCGCCCGGGACTTCTCCGCCTACGAGCAGTACTTC. The chain has TRBV10-3 and TRBJ2-7; the D gene is possibly TRBD2 (6 bases). The CDR3 extends over 15 amino acids. The V and J ends lost 6 bases and 2 bases respectively, with 17 bases between them. Germline V gives CDR1 ENHRY, CDR2 SYGVKD.

This chain uses TRBV28 with TRBJ1-5; a weak D match, TRBD1 (6 bases). CDR1 is MDHEN, CDR2 SYDVKM, per germline. The length of the CDR3 is 13 residues. V was shortened by 6 bases and J by 7 bases, with 13 bases between the two germline ends. The CDR3 reads CASSLSRGQPQHF. CDR3 bases: TGTGCCAGCAGCCTTTCCAGGGGACAGCCCCAGCATTTT.